This TCR beta chain stems from a study of identical twins. J was trimmed by 9 bases and V by 7 bases; bases with no gene match: 14. Germline loops: CDR1 LNHNV, CDR2 YYDKDF (reference sequence). The CDR3 is 15 residues long. Each CDR3 protein is one row after TCRdb ran MiXCR on the 5' RACE reads. This table has about 490,000 distinct CDR3 sequences, around 15% appearing once. This same sample was also part of a study on yellow fever vaccine responses in identical twins.

Sample: CD4+ T cells sorted from blood. The origin of this receptor is a young woman in good health. This chain uses TRBV15 with TRBJ2-1, with TRBD2 matching 8 bases. The CDR3 DNA reads TGTGCCACCACCTGGGTAGCGGGAAATGTAGGTGAGCAGTTCTTC. This codes for CATTWVAGNVGEQFF.